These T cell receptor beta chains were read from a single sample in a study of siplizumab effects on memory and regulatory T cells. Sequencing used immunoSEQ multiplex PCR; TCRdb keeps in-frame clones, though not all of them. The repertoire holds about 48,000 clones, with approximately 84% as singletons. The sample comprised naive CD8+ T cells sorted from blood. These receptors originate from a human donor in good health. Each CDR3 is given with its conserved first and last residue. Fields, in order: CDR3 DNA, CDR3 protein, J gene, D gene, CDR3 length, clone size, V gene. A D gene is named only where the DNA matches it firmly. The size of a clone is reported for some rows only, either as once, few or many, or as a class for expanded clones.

TGCGCCAGCAGCCAAGTTAATAGCAATCAGCCCCAGCATTTT	CASSQVNSNQPQHF	TRBJ1-5	NA	14	NA	TRBV4-1
TGCGCCAGCAGCCAGGCAGGCGGGGGGGCTTGGGAGACCCAGTACTTC	CASSQAGGGAWETQYF	TRBJ2-5	TRBD2	16	NA	TRBV4-1
TGTGCCAGTAGCTGGAGCGTCGGGACTGACACCTACGAGCAGTACTTC	CASSWSVGTDTYEQYF	TRBJ2-7	NA	16	NA	TRBV19
TGTGCCAGCAGCTTGGTGGAGCTCAATGAGCAGTTCTTC	CASSLVELNEQFF	TRBJ2-1	NA	13	NA	TRBV5-4
TGTGCCAGCAGGAAAGTCGGCTACGAGCAGTACTTC	CASRKVGYEQYF	TRBJ2-7	NA	12	NA	TRBV2
TGTGCCATCAGTTTCGCGAGATACGAGCAGTACTTC	CAISFARYEQYF	TRBJ2-7	NA	12	NA	TRBV10-3
TGCGCCAGCAGCTTTCAACAGGGTGCATACGGCTACACCTTC	CASSFQQGAYGYTF	TRBJ1-2	NA	14	NA	TRBV5-1
TGTGCCAGCAGTTTTTCGGCTAGCGGGGGGTACGAGCAGTACTTC	CASSFSASGGYEQYF	TRBJ2-7	TRBD2	15	NA	TRBV27
TGTGCCAGTAGTATAGATGCCGGCGGGGAGCTGTTTTTT	CASSIDAGGELFF	TRBJ2-2	NA	13	NA	TRBV19
TGTGCCAGCAGCGTAGTTAGCGGAGGCTCCTACAATGAGCAGTTCTTC	CASSVVSGGSYNEQFF	TRBJ2-1	NA	16	NA	TRBV9
TGTGCCAGCAGCGTATACCTAGCGGGGCCTTACAATGAGCAGTTCTTC	CASSVYLAGPYNEQFF	TRBJ2-1	TRBD2	16	once	TRBV7-9
TGTGCCAGCAGCTTGACTTTGAACACTGAAGCTTTCTTT	CASSLTLNTEAFF	TRBJ1-1	NA	13	NA	TRBV7-9
TGTGCCAGCAGCTTTGAGAGCCCGGGGGGTTGGTCCCAAGAGACCCAGTACTTC	CASSFESPGGWSQETQYF	TRBJ2-5	TRBD2	18	NA	TRBV7-9